The 6 T cell receptor beta chains below were found in one sample sequenced in a study of shared clonotypes between healthy human individuals. Data came from immunoSEQ multiplex PCR; TCRdb stores just in-frame clones and leaves some out. The data hold some 1,100,000 clones, with about 84% observed a single time. What was sequenced was memory CD4+ T cells from PBMCs. Subset indicated: CD45RA-negative fraction. These TCRs come from a man aged 18 to 29 in good health. Some clones in this sample may be carry-over from other donors' samples.

The CDR3 DNA sequence: TGTGCCAGCAGTGAACGGGCTAGCCCCGGCTACGAGCAGTACTTC. Translation gives CASSERASPGYEQYF. The chain joins TRBV2 to TRBJ2-5, with a weak D call TRBD2 (5 bases). The J call may be wrong; the DNA end is better matched by TRBJ2-7. CDR1 SNHLY and CDR2 FYNNEI come from the germline V gene. The CDR3 is 15 amino acids.

This sequence joins TRBV7-2 and TRBJ1-5, with no clear D. Trimming cost V 2 bases and J 12 bases, with 11 bases left between them. The CDR3 totals 12 residues. Per the germline V gene, CDR1 is SGHTA and CDR2 is FQGNSA. As DNA, the CDR3 is TGTGCCAGCAGCTTAAATCCCTCTAGCCAGCATTTT. Protein: CASSLNPSSQHF. Using reference TRBV7-2 and TRBJ1-5 for the parts outside the CDR3, the full variable domain is GAGVSQSPSNKVTEKGKDVELRCDPISGHTALYWYRQSLGQGLEFLIYFQGNSAPDKSGLPSDRFSAERTGGSVSTLTIQRTQQEDSAVYLCASSLNPSSQHFGDGTRLSIL.

The CDR3 sequence: CASSAELYEQYF. Here the CDR3 DNA reads TGTGCCAGCAGCGCAGAGTTGTACGAGCAGTACTTC. The chain joins TRBV7-9 to TRBJ2-7; D not resolved. Germline CDR1 reads SEHNR; CDR2 reads FQNEAQ (reference sequence). V lost 5 bases and J 4 bases, leaving 9 bases between the germline ends. The CDR3 loop spans 12 amino acids.

The chain employs TRBV7-8 and TRBJ2-5; 8 positions agree with TRBD2. Germline lookup yields CDR1 SGHVS and CDR2 FQNEAQ. The CDR3 has 15 amino acids. The junction had 8 bases not matched to a gene; V was cut back by 1 base and J by 7 bases. Here the CDR3 DNA reads TGTGCCAGCAGCTTAGTTCTAGCGGGCCTGGGGACCCAGTACTTC. This sequence encodes CASSLVLAGLGTQYF.

This chain uses TRBV5-5 with TRBJ2-2, with 8 bases identical to TRBD2. The CDR3 is 17 amino acids. Germline assignment: CDR1 SGHKS and CDR2 YYEKEE (reference sequence). The V gene end was trimmed by 4 bases and the J gene end by 0 bases; junction bases not matched to a gene: 8. DNA of the CDR3: TGTGCCAGCAGCCCCTGGGGAGCGGGAGCGAACACCGGGGAGCTGTTTTTT. It is translated as CASSPWGAGANTGELFF.

The chain joins TRBV9 to TRBJ2-3, with 10 bases matching TRBD2. Germline CDR1 and CDR2: SGDLS and YYNGEE. The CDR3 extends over 17 amino acids. The junction had 5 bases not matched to a gene; V was cut back by 0 bases and J by 1 base. CDR3 sequence (DNA): TGTGCCAGCAGCGTAGTACCTAGCGGGAGTGGCACAGATACGCAGTATTTT. Its protein product is CASSVVPSGSGTDTQYF.